The next 10 T cell receptor beta chains were all read from a single sample in a study of molecular identifiers for immune sequencing clone quantification. TCRdb used MiXCR to reprocess the PCR reads, holding one entry per CDR3 protein. Here the sample spans about 500,000 distinct CDR3 sequences, about 25% being singletons. Specimen: naive CD8+ T cells from blood, with Jurkat cell RNA spiked in. Subset described: FACS-sorted CD8+CD4-CCR7+CD45RA+ naive T cells. The receptors shown here come from a human donor in good health. Some libraries in this study had Jurkat cell RNA spiked in.

This clonotype was detected many times. This chain links TRBV28 with TRBJ2-5, with D hard to call. The CDR3 spans 15 residues. Germline V gives CDR1 MDHEN, CDR2 SYDVKM. Trimming removed 0 bases from V and 3 bases from J, with 11 bases in between. The DNA of the CDR3 is TGTGCCAGCAGTTTATGGGGGAAAAATGAAGAGACCCAGTACTTC. Its protein product is CASSLWGKNEETQYF. Complete variable domain (other parts from reference TRBV28 and TRBJ2-5): DVKVTQSSRYLVKRTGEKVFLECVQDMDHENMFWYRQDPGLGLRLIYFSYDVKMKEKGDIPEGYSVSREKKERFSLILESASTNQTSMYLCASSLWGKNEETQYFGPGTRLLVL.

This clonotype was detected only a few times. The rearrangement joins TRBV5-4 to TRBJ2-1; 8 nucleotides line up with TRBD1. The CDR3 consists of 15 residues. V gave up 2 bases and J gave up 8 bases; unmatched junction bases: 9. Germline CDR1 reads SGHNT; CDR2 reads YYREEE (reference sequence). The CDR3 here is CASSFEGQEGDEQFF. The CDR3, as DNA: TGTGCCAGCAGCTTTGAGGGACAGGAAGGCGATGAGCAGTTCTTC.

The sample holds a few counts of this clonotype. The rearrangement joins TRBV12-5 to TRBJ2-7; perhaps TRBD2 as D (5 bases). V gave up 6 bases and J gave up 5 bases, with 14 bases separating them. Per germline, CDR1 LGHNT and CDR2 FRNRAP. This CDR3 is built from 13 residues. CDR3 sequence reads: CASGLAPADEQYF. Written as DNA, the CDR3 is TGTGCTAGTGGGCTAGCCCCCGCGGACGAGCAGTACTTC.

CDR3 residues: CASSLTLSYEQYF. CDR3 sequence (DNA): TGTGCCAGCAGCTTGACCCTCTCCTACGAGCAGTACTTC. The V call is TRBV5-6, the J call TRBJ2-7; D unresolved. This CDR3 contains 13 residues. Germline V gene lookup returns CDR1 SGHDT and CDR2 YYEEEE. V lost 1 base, J lost 0 bases, and 5 bases lay in between.

In the case of this clonotype: This may come from a read error, since a much larger clone is one base off. CDR3: CARSSGQGGFEKLFF. In nucleotides, the CDR3 is TGTGCCAGGAGTTCCGGACAGGGTGGATTTGAAAAACTGTTTTTT. V usage is TRBV28 and J usage is TRBJ1-4, with 8 nucleotides matching TRBD1. Germline CDR1 reads MDHEN; CDR2 reads SYDVKM. The CDR3 totals 15 residues. The entire variable domain, with the rest obtained from reference TRBV28 and TRBJ1-4, is as follows: DVKVTQSSRYLVKRTGEKVFLECVQDMDHENMFWYRQDPGLGLRLIYFSYDVKMKEKGDIPEGYSVSREKKERFSLILESASTNQTSMYLCARSSGQGGFEKLFFGSGTQLSVL.

This clonotype has only a few counts. The chain combines TRBV11-2 with TRBJ2-1, with TRBD2 matching 11 bases. CDR1 and CDR2 (germline): SGHAT, FQNNGV. The V gene end was trimmed by 1 base and the J gene end by 3 bases; junction bases not matched to a gene: 8. This CDR3 is 18 amino acids long. The CDR3 region is CASSLGLLAGGHYNEQFF. CDR3 DNA sequence: TGTGCCAGCAGCTTAGGCCTTTTAGCGGGGGGGCACTACAATGAGCAGTTCTTC.

The rearrangement uses TRBV29-1 and TRBJ2-7; maybe TRBD2 (5 bases). The CDR3 is 15 residues long. V lost 5 bases, J lost 0 bases, and 17 bases lay in between. CDR1 is SQVTM and CDR2 is ANQGSEA in the germline V gene. CDR3 protein: CSVLGAQPSSYEQYF. DNA of the CDR3: TGCAGCGTTCTGGGAGCGCAACCAAGCTCCTACGAGCAGTACTTC.

About this clonotype itself: This may stem from a read error, because a much larger clone lies one nucleotide away. This chain connects TRBV5-3 to TRBJ1-1; D possibly corresponds to TRBD1 (5 bases). TRBV5-3 is an ORF, with its function uncertain. The V gene lost 8 bases and the J gene lost 10 bases, with 18 bases spanning the gap. The CDR3 consists of 12 residues. The CDR3 coding sequence is TGTGCCAGCAGCCACTCTGGGGCTGGAGCTTTCTTT. Protein product: CASSHSGAGAFF.

This clonotype was detected many times. The chain recombines TRBV9 with TRBJ2-5, with a weak D call TRBD2 (6 bases). CDR3 size: 16 residues. Germline V CDR1 and CDR2: SGDLS, YYNGEE. V lost 0 bases and J lost 4, with 16 bases in between. CDR3 DNA: TGTGCCAGCAGCGTAGATAACAGTCTCGGGGGAGAGACCCAGTACTTC. Translation gives CASSVDNSLGGETQYF.

A note on this clonotype: This clone may be a read error of a much larger clone one base away. The chain links TRBV7-6 to TRBJ2-6; D might be TRBD1 or TRBD2, each matching 5 bases. Germline V lookup: CDR1 SGHVS, CDR2 FNYEAQ. This CDR3 contains 15 residues. CDR3: CASSLDARGANVPTF. CDR3 bases: TGTGCCAGCAGCCTGGACGCGAGAGGGGCCAACGTCCCGACTTTC.